The entry that follows covers one TCR beta chain sequence. The sample is drawn from a study of cytomegalovirus exposure and HLA in healthy donors. Study details: As released early, the data held 85 million to 95 million unique TCRs from HLA-typed donors.

Healthy bone marrow donors made up the donors. PCR used 60 Vbeta primers and 13 Jbeta primers. Generated by immunoSEQ multiplex PCR, the TCRdb table keeps only in-frame clones and is missing some. The sample holds about 120,000 clones, around 80% seen once. The CDR3 loop spans 15 amino acids. Trimming took 6 bases from V and 0 from J, leaving 14 bases between them. Per germline, CDR1 MDHEN and CDR2 SYDVKM. The source is a man younger than 40 in good health and CMV-seropositive. J is TRBJ1-1 and V is TRBV28; tentatively, D is TRBD1 (6 bases). Sequencing was done on a sample of PBMCs. The CDR3 region is CASRPGGQLNTEAFF. CDR3 sequence (DNA): TGTGCCAGCAGGCCGGGAGGACAGTTGAACACTGAAGCTTTCTTT.